This T cell receptor (beta chain) was obtained from a study of cytomegalovirus exposure and HLA in healthy donors. The CDR3 is 12 amino acids. Losses at the gene ends were 1 base for V and 9 bases for J; bases not matched to a gene: 2. Germline assignment: CDR1 SNHLY and CDR2 FYNNEI. Study-wide points: The sole available immune exposure information was CMV serostatus. The authors reported that TCR beta sequences could predict HLA-A and HLA-B alleles. These predictions were accurate for most subjects in the first cohort.

For this clone: Its target is not known.

In the PCR, 60 Vbeta and 13 Jbeta primers were used. As handled by the study authors: Approximately 9.9 million of tens of millions of unique TCR beta chains were shared, per a later count. This table comes from immunoSEQ multiplex PCR, and its TCRdb copy is limited to in-frame clones, with some not included. The DNA was the basis for D and trimming; V, J and clone size are from that table. This repertoire shows around 210,000 clones, just under 80% found once; its top ten account for 0.4% to 0.6%. The specimen sequenced was PBMCs. This clonotype was sampled from a boy younger than 18 in good health and CMV-seronegative. The chain uses TRBV2 and TRBJ2-7; TRBD2 matches at 8 bases. CDR3 loop: CASSEGTSRQYF. The CDR3 DNA sequence: TGTGCCAGCAGTGAAGGGACTAGCCGGCAGTACTTC.